Described below is a single TCR beta chain sequence and its context. The repertoire was sequenced with immunoSEQ multiplex PCR; TCRdb's copy has only in-frame clones and lacks some. The table has roughly 2.2 million clones, 80% to 95% seen once. These data originate in a study of shared clonotypes between healthy human individuals. The junction had 3 bases not matched to a gene; V was cut back by 4 bases and J by 10 bases. This CDR3 is 13 amino acids long. Germline V lookup: CDR1 SGHDN, CDR2 FVKESK. This TCR derives from a man between 18 and 29 years old in good health. Some clones in this sample may be carry-over from other donors' samples. Sequenced sample: naive CD4+ T cells from PBMCs. Subset described: CD45RA+ positively selected. V gene TRBV14 combines with J gene TRBJ2-7, with 14 bases that match TRBD2. The CDR3 spells CASSLGLAGAQYF. In DNA form, the CDR3 reads TGTGCCAGCAGCCTGGGACTAGCGGGAGCTCAGTACTTC.